The entry that follows covers one T cell receptor (beta chain) sequence. This entry comes from a study of control samples from healthy donors and cancer patients. This table comes from immunoSEQ multiplex PCR, and its TCRdb copy is limited to in-frame clones, with some not included. The sample records some 410,000 clones, approximately 92% being singletons. This sequence was found in a man in his forties or fifties with head and neck cancer. Sequencing was carried out using PBMCs.

The CDR3 region is CASQKTEPSYEQYF. CDR3 bases: TGTGCCAGCCAGAAGACAGAACCCTCCTACGAGCAGTACTTC. The chain has TRBV6-5 and TRBJ2-7, with a possible D match to TRBD1 (5 bases). In germline, CDR1 is MNHEY, CDR2 SVGAGI. V lost 8 bases to trimming and J lost 0 bases, with 14 bases between them. The CDR3 covers 14 residues.